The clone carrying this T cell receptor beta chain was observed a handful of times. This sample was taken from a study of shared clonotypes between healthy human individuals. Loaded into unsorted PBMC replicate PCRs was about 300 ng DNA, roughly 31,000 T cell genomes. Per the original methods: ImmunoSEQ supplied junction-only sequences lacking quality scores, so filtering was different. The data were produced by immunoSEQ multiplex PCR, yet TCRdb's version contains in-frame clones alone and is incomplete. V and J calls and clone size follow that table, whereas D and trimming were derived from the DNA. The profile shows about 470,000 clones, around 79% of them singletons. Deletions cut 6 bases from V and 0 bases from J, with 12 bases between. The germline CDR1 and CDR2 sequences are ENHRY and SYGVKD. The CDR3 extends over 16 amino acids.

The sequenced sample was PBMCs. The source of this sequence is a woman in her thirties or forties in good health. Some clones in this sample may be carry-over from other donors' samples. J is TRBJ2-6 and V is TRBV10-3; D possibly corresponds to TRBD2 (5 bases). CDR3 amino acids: CAISGSVNSGANVLTF. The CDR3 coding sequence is TGTGCCATCAGCGGTAGCGTCAACTCTGGGGCCAACGTCCTGACTTTC.